The clone carrying this T cell receptor beta chain was counted only a few times. The data derive from a study of blood T cell repertoires in COVID-19. Profiled with immunoSEQ multiplex PCR; TCRdb holds only in-frame clones, not every one. The sample includes approximately 69,000 clones, approximately 86% of them seen just once. The trim removed 7 bases at V and 7 bases at J, leaving 10 bases unmatched. CDR1 MNHEY and CDR2 SVGAGI come from the germline V gene. The CDR3 sequence is 15 residues long. The material sequenced was peripheral blood. The V gene is TRBV6-5, the J gene TRBJ2-2; TRBD2 agrees at 9 bases. The TCR sequence derives from a human donor in a cohort sampled during active COVID-19. As DNA, the CDR3 is TGTGCCAGCACTTCCGGGACTAGCTCTGTCGGGGAGCTGTTTTTT. It codes for CASTSGTSSVGELFF.